Listed here are 25 T cell receptor beta chains from one sample, sequenced in a study of cytomegalovirus exposure and HLA in healthy donors. The PCR used 60 Vbeta and 13 Jbeta primers. Produced via immunoSEQ multiplex PCR; TCRdb's table is partial and in-frame only. Seen here are about 87,000 clones, less than 80% observed once, and the top ten hold about a fifth. Sequences were obtained from PBMCs. These receptors came from a man aged 25 to 45 in good health and CMV-seropositive.

This clone was seen only a few times. The chain has TRBV28 and TRBJ2-7; no firm D call. Trimming shortened V by 3 bases and J by 2 bases, and 5 bases separated the two germline ends. CDR1 is MDHEN and CDR2 is SYDVKM in the germline V gene. The CDR3 is 12 residues long. CDR3 bases: TGTGCCAGCAGTTTCCCAGCCTACGAGCAGTACTTC. It codes for CASSFPAYEQYF. Full variable domain (remainder filled in from reference TRBV28 and TRBJ2-7): DVKVTQSSRYLVKRTGEKVFLECVQDMDHENMFWYRQDPGLGLRLIYFSYDVKMKEKGDIPEGYSVSREKKERFSLILESASTNQTSMYLCASSFPAYEQYFGPGTRLTVT.

The rearrangement links TRBV6-5 to TRBJ1-6, with D possibly TRBD1 on 5 matching bases. The CDR3 totals 14 residues. CDR1 is MNHEY and CDR2 is SVGAGI in the germline V gene. V lost 6 bases to trimming and J lost 9 bases, with 15 bases between them. The CDR3 DNA is TGTGCCAGCAGGTTACAGGAGAATACTTCACCCCTCCACTTT. This translates into CASRLQENTSPLHF.

This clone was recorded only once. The chain carries TRBV25-1 and TRBJ2-1; D remains unclear. The CDR3 is made up of 15 amino acids. Trimming shortened V by 1 base and J by 0 bases, and 7 bases separated the two germline ends. Germline CDR1 reads MGHDK; CDR2 reads SYGVNS. The CDR3 loop is CASSELQSSYNEQFF. The CDR3 DNA follows: TGTGCCAGCAGTGAATTACAGAGCTCCTACAATGAGCAGTTCTTC.

The V call is TRBV2, the J call TRBJ1-5; 7 bases map to TRBD1. Germline V gene sequence: CDR1 SNHLY, CDR2 FYNNEI. J was trimmed by 5 bases and V by 6 bases; bases with no gene match: 10. CDR3 length equals 15 residues. Here the CDR3 reads CASSPGRGGYQPQHF. CDR3 bases: TGTGCCAGCAGCCCGGGCCGAGGGGGCTATCAGCCCCAGCATTTT.

Only one count was recorded for this clone. The chain employs TRBV4-1 and TRBJ2-5, with 9 bases that match TRBD1. V was clipped by 0 bases and J by 3 bases; unmatched bases: 2. CDR1 is MGHRA and CDR2 is YSYEKL in the germline V gene. The CDR3 extends over 15 amino acids. For the CDR3, the DNA is TGCGCCAGCAGCCAAGAAGGGACAGGGAAAGAGACCCAGTACTTC. It specifies CASSQEGTGKETQYF.

This chain connects TRBV5-1 to TRBJ1-6, with 7 bases matching TRBD1. Germline trimming cut 4 bases from V and 0 bases from J; bases unmatched to any gene: 7. Germline CDR1 reads SGHRS; CDR2 reads YFSETQ. The CDR3 runs 17 residues. This chain's CDR3 is CASSLDRSSSYNSPLHF. The CDR3 region has the DNA TGCGCCAGCAGCCTGGACAGGTCGAGCTCCTATAATTCACCCCTCCACTTT.

Remarks on this clone: Sequence at one end of the junction differs from germline and may be a read error. This chain joins TRBV7-7 and TRBJ2-1; 9 positions match TRBD2. The CDR3 consists of 15 residues. CDR1 SSHAT and CDR2 FNYEAQ come from the germline V gene (reference sequence). The CDR3 DNA reads as TGTGCCAGCAGCGTAGCGGGAGCCACCTACAATGAGCAGTTCTTC. Amino acid sequence: CASSVAGATYNEQFF.

The chain carries TRBV7-9 and TRBJ1-3; no definite D call. The V end was cut by 3 bases, the J end by 4 bases, with 10 bases between. Looked up from germline, CDR1 is SEHNR and CDR2 is FQNEAQ (reference sequence). CDR3 length: 14 residues. The CDR3, as DNA: TGTGCCAGCAGCTTCACAGCTCGAGGAAACACCATATATTTT. Protein product: CASSFTARGNTIYF.

The chain has TRBV5-1 and TRBJ2-1; D is perhaps TRBD2 (5 bases). This CDR3 spans 16 amino acids. Per germline, CDR1 SGHRS and CDR2 YFSETQ. With 2 bases removed from V and 0 bases from J, the gap between germline ends came to 12 bases. The CDR3 here is CASSFGRGYSYNEQFF. DNA of the CDR3: TGCGCCAGCAGCTTTGGTCGGGGATACTCCTACAATGAGCAGTTCTTC.

The chain employs TRBV19 and TRBJ2-1; TRBD2 matches at 8 bases. The CDR3 spans 15 residues. V gave up 5 bases and J gave up 4 bases; unmatched junction bases: 7. Germline V CDR1 and CDR2: LNHDA, SQIVND (reference sequence). CDR3 bases: TGTGCCAGTAGTGTTAGCGGGAATCCTTACAATGAGCAGTTCTTC. It codes for CASSVSGNPYNEQFF.

J is TRBJ1-2 and V is TRBV4-3, with no clear D. The length of the CDR3 is 13 residues. In germline, CDR1 is LGHNA, CDR2 YSLEER. Trimming removed 0 bases at V and 5 bases at J, with 7 bases between. CDR3 coding DNA: TGCGCCAGCAGCCAAGAGGAGTCTTATGGCTACACCTTC. It encodes CASSQEESYGYTF.

V usage is TRBV5-4 and J usage is TRBJ2-2; 7 nucleotides agree with TRBD2. The CDR3 runs to 15 residues. Germline loops: CDR1 SGHNT, CDR2 YYREEE (reference sequence). J gave up 7 bases and V 0 bases, and 6 bases lay outside the gene matches. The CDR3 bases are TGTGCCAGCAGCTTGGCTAGCGGCGGGAACGGGGAGCTGTTTTTT. Amino acid sequence: CASSLASGGNGELFF.

The V gene is TRBV28, the J gene TRBJ2-1; D unclear. The length of the CDR3 is 16 residues. V lost 6 bases and J 0 bases, leaving 15 bases between the germline ends. Germline V lookup: CDR1 MDHEN, CDR2 SYDVKM. The CDR3: CASRTPSESSYNEQFF. Written as DNA, the CDR3 is TGTGCCAGCAGAACCCCCTCGGAGAGCTCCTACAATGAGCAGTTCTTC.

The V gene is TRBV2, the J gene TRBJ2-1; TRBD2 agrees at 11 bases. This CDR3 has 15 amino acids. Germline V lookup: CDR1 SNHLY, CDR2 FYNNEI. The V segment lost 6 bases and the J segment 4 bases; nucleotides outside the gene matches: 5. The chain's CDR3 is CASREGLAEYNEQFF. The CDR3 coding sequence is TGTGCCAGCAGGGAGGGACTAGCGGAATACAATGAGCAGTTCTTC.

The V call is TRBV28, the J call TRBJ2-3, with 10 positions matching TRBD2. Germline V CDR1 and CDR2: MDHEN, SYDVKM. The V gene end was trimmed by 1 base and the J gene end by 8 bases; junction bases not matched to a gene: 9. The CDR3 contains 16 residues. This chain's CDR3 is CASSLYSGRVIGTQYF. The DNA for the CDR3 is TGTGCCAGCAGTTTATACAGCGGGAGGGTTATCGGTACGCAGTATTTT. Complete variable domain (other parts from reference TRBV28 and TRBJ2-3): DVKVTQSSRYLVKRTGEKVFLECVQDMDHENMFWYRQDPGLGLRLIYFSYDVKMKEKGDIPEGYSVSREKKERFSLILESASTNQTSMYLCASSLYSGRVIGTQYFGPGTRLTVL.

This clone appeared a few times. V and J are TRBV29-1 and TRBJ2-7; 7 bases match TRBD1. Germline CDR1 is SQVTM and CDR2 is ANQGSEA. V was pared by 0 bases and J by 2 bases, with 1 base of the junction left unmatched. The CDR3 is 13 amino acids. The CDR3 is CSVEDGQAYEQYF. The CDR3, as DNA: TGCAGCGTTGAAGATGGACAGGCCTACGAGCAGTACTTC.

The chain couples TRBV29-1 to TRBJ1-1, with 8 bases fitting TRBD1. Germline loops: CDR1 SQVTM, CDR2 ANQGSEA. The CDR3 consists of 13 residues. V shed 6 bases and J 2 bases; nucleotides not matched to a gene: 5. DNA of the CDR3: TGCAGCGTACACAGGGGGGCCAACACTGAAGCTTTCTTT. Translated: CSVHRGANTEAFF.

This chain links TRBV28 with TRBJ2-7; D is perhaps TRBD1 (5 bases). Looked up from germline, CDR1 is MDHEN and CDR2 is SYDVKM. The ends were cut back, 4 bases at V and 5 bases at J, with 9 bases in the middle. The CDR3 totals 12 residues. The CDR3 sequence is CASSSGNHEQYF. Here the CDR3 DNA reads TGTGCCAGCAGTTCAGGGAACCACGAGCAGTACTTC.

J is TRBJ2-1 and V is TRBV4-1; D is uncertain. The CDR3 length is 13 residues. The V gene's germline CDR1 is MGHRA and CDR2 YSYEKL. Trimming stripped 0 bases from V and 9 bases from J, with 9 bases between. Here the CDR3 DNA reads TGCGCCAGCAGCCAAGATCGCGACACTGAGCAGTTCTTC. Residues: CASSQDRDTEQFF.

The V and J genes are TRBV5-5 and TRBJ1-1; TRBD1 matches 9 bases. CDR3 size: 14 residues. The germline V gene encodes CDR1 SGHKS and CDR2 YYEKEE (reference sequence). After removal of 4 bases from V and 0 bases from J, the junction contained 1 base not matched to a gene. The CDR3 protein is CASSRTGVNTEAFF. The CDR3, as DNA: TGTGCCAGCAGCCGGACAGGGGTGAACACTGAAGCTTTCTTT. Combining the CDR3 with reference TRBV5-5 and TRBJ1-1 gives the whole variable domain DAGVTQSPTHLIKTRGQQVTLRCSPISGHKSVSWYQQVLGQGPQFIFQYYEKEERGRGNFPDRFSARQFPNYSSELNVNALLLGDSALYLCASSRTGVNTEAFFGQGTRLTVV.

This clone was recorded at least ten times. The genes are TRBV2 and TRBJ1-1; perhaps TRBD1 as D (5 bases). The V and J ends lost 3 bases and 0 bases respectively, with 8 bases between them. This CDR3 is built from 14 residues. CDR1 is SNHLY and CDR2 is FYNNEI in the germline V gene. In DNA, the CDR3 is TGTGCCAGCAGTGATCAGGGCATGAACACTGAAGCTTTCTTT. Its protein is CASSDQGMNTEAFF.

This clone has more than one count but fewer than ten. The chain joins TRBV5-1 to TRBJ2-1, with D possibly TRBD2 on 6 matching bases. There are 14 residues in the CDR3. Deletions cut 0 bases from V and 3 bases from J, with 7 bases between. Germline-derived CDR1 and CDR2 are SGHRS and YFSETQ. CDR3 DNA sequence: TGCGCCAGCAGCTTGGGCGGGATCTACAATGAGCAGTTCTTC. Translating it yields CASSLGGIYNEQFF.

V gene TRBV28 combines with J gene TRBJ1-6; TRBD1 aligns across 8 bases. The CDR3 spans 18 residues. Germline CDR1 MDHEN, CDR2 SYDVKM. Losses at the gene ends were 2 bases for V and 7 bases for J; bases not matched to a gene: 13. The CDR3 spells CASSLLGQGAGRNSPLHF. For the CDR3, the DNA is TGTGCCAGCAGTTTACTGGGGCAGGGGGCAGGGAGGAATTCACCCCTCCACTTT.

The CDR3 region has the DNA TGTGCCAGCAGCTCTACGCCTCCTCTCACCTTC. Its protein product is CASSSTPPLTF. The genes are TRBV7-9 and TRBJ1-2; no clear D gene. CDR3 length: 11 amino acids. The germline gives CDR1 SEHNR, CDR2 FQNEAQ (reference sequence). The V end was cut by 4 bases, the J end by 13 bases, with 13 bases between.

The chain combines TRBV30 with TRBJ2-7; 12 nucleotides match TRBD2. V lost 2 bases, J lost 2 bases, and 10 bases stayed unmatched. In germline, CDR1 is GTSNPN, CDR2 SVGIG (reference sequence). The CDR3 is 17 residues long. The CDR3 nucleotides are TGTGCCTGGAGTCCCGCCCGACTAGCGGGAGATCCCTACGAGCAGTACTTC. Protein sequence: CAWSPARLAGDPYEQYF.